This TCR beta chain was sequenced in a study of breast tumors, draining lymph nodes, adjacent tissues. In the case of this clonotype: What it binds is unknown.

TCRdb re-derived calls from the multiplex PCR reads in MiXCR, one entry per CDR3 protein. Among approximately 280,000 distinct CDR3 sequences listed, 30% were seen once. Germline V gene sequence: CDR1 LGHDT, CDR2 YNNKEL (reference sequence). The CDR3 contains 15 residues. V lost 5 bases and J lost 2, with 14 bases in between. Study findings and constraints: That most tumor T cells come from lymph nodes remained unproven. Luminal-like breast cancer showed significantly greater tumor-nontumor repertoire similarity than basal-like breast cancer did.

The lymph nodes were axillary draining lymph nodes from breast cancer patients. The sequence came from a female donor with breast cancer. Some clones in this sample may be carry-over from other donors' samples. The chain links TRBV3-1 to TRBJ2-3; D ambiguous. Sequencing was performed on axillary lymph node tissue. CDR3 residues: CASSSEGRHTDTQYF. CDR3 DNA sequence: TGTGCCAGCAGCTCTGAAGGGCGCCACACAGATACGCAGTATTTT.